This T cell receptor (beta chain) derives from a study of T-cell memory formation after mild COVID-19. Looking at the study overall: TCR clustering was largely donor specific.

MiXCR, run by TCRdb on the 5' RACE reads, gives a single entry per CDR3 protein. The sample carries a few hundred thousand distinct CDR3 sequences, 25% to 30% recorded once. This sequence originates from an adult woman who had mild COVID-19 (a few samples of this study predate the infection). Cell type and time point are not known. Sequences were obtained from PBMCs or a T cell subset sorted from them (not recorded which).

CDR3 DNA: TGTGCCAGTAGTATAAGGGGAGGTAATTCACCCCTCCACTTT. This codes for CASSIRGGNSPLHF. This chain connects TRBV19 to TRBJ1-6, with D tentatively TRBD1 (5 bases). CDR1 and CDR2 (germline): LNHDA, SQIVND (reference sequence). The CDR3 runs to 14 residues. V shed 2 bases and J shed 6 bases, with 8 bases lying between them. The variable domain in full, with the rest retrieved from reference TRBV19 and TRBJ1-6, is DGGITQSPKYLFRKEGQNVTLSCEQNLNHDAMYWYRQDPGQGLRLIYYSQIVNDFQKGDIAEGYSVSREKKESFPLTVTSAQKNPTAFYLCASSIRGGNSPLHFGNGTRLTVT.